This TCR beta chain appears in the sequencing data of a study of spatial heterogeneity in lung cancer. Study-level background: Consistently, beta-chain sequences turned up in larger numbers than alpha-chain sequences did. More than eight raw reads, on average, carried each unique TCR and UMI combination.

TCRdb reprocessed the 5' RACE reads via MiXCR and lists one record per CDR3 protein. Counted here are about 36,000 distinct CDR3 sequences, approximately 5.2% occurring once; the ten biggest clones make up 25% to 30%. This clonotype came up many times. Its antigen is currently unknown. Whole-study results and caveats: Ubiquitous, expanded tumor-derived TCRs were more frequently observed in blood at resection than at follow-up.

As to time point: sample taken at primary tumor resection. Sequencing covered unsorted whole RNA taken from tumor, nontumor lung or frozen PBMC. The donor population consisted of approximately 79 patients with untreated, early-stage non-small cell lung cancer. This CDR3 has 14 residues. Looked up from germline, CDR1 is SNHLY and CDR2 is FYNNEI. V was clipped by 5 bases and J by 0 bases, with 8 bases between them. The V gene is TRBV2, the J gene TRBJ1-5, with a possible D match to TRBD1 (5 bases). Sequenced material: PBMCs, taken at surgery. The sequence derives from a female donor with early-stage non-small cell lung cancer. The chain's CDR3 is CASSYDSSNQPQHF. CDR3 nucleotides: TGTGCCAGCAGTTATGACAGTAGCAATCAGCCCCAGCATTTT.